This T cell receptor beta chain was obtained from a study of blood T cell repertoires in COVID-19. Profiling relied on immunoSEQ multiplex PCR, and the TCRdb table lists in-frame clones only, not all of them. The sample carries about 180,000 clones, roughly four fifths recorded once. The V end was cut by 0 bases, the J end by 2 bases, with 9 bases between. The germline CDR1 and CDR2 sequences are SGHRS and YFSETQ. CDR3 size: 15 residues. This sequence was found in a human donor in a cohort sampled during active COVID-19. This rearrangement joins TRBV5-1 to TRBJ2-4; D is possibly TRBD2 (5 bases). Sample: peripheral blood. The CDR3 DNA is TGCGCCAGCAGCTTGGGGGAGCCCTCCAAAAACATTCAGTACTTC. Protein: CASSLGEPSKNIQYF. Full variable domain (remainder filled in from reference TRBV5-1 and TRBJ2-4): KAGVTQTPRYLIKTRGQQVTLSCSPISGHRSVSWYQQTPGQGLQFLFEYFSETQRNKGNFPGRFSGRQFSNSRSEMNVSTLELGDSALYLCASSLGEPSKNIQYFGAGTRLSVL.